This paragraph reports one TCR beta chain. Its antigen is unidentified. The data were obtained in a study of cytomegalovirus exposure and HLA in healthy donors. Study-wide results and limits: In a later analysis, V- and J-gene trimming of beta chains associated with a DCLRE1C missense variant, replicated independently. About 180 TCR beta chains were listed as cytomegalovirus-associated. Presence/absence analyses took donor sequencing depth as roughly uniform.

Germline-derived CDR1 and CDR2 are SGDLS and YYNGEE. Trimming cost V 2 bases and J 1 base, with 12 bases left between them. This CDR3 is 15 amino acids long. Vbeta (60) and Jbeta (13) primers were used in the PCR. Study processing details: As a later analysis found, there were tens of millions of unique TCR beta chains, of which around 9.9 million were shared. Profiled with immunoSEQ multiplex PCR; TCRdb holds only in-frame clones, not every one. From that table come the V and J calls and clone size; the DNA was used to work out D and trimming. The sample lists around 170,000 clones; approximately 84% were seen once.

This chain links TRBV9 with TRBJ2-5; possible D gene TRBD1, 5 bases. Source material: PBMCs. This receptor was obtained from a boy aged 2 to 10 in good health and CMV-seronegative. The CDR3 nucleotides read TGTGCCAGCAGCGTGATGGGGCAGGGCCAAGAGACCCAGTACTTC. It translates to CASSVMGQGQETQYF.